Presented here are 28 T cell receptor beta chains from one specimen sequenced in a study of cytomegalovirus exposure and HLA in healthy donors. 60 Vbeta and 13 Jbeta primers were used in PCR. Profiled with immunoSEQ multiplex PCR; TCRdb holds only in-frame clones, not every one. The profile shows 150,000 to 200,000 clones, roughly four fifths of them singletons. Specimen: PBMCs. Receptors were obtained from a girl aged 5 to 17 in good health and CMV-seropositive.

The chain has TRBV27 and TRBJ1-1; weak D call: TRBD1 (5 bases). Germline V CDR1 and CDR2: MNHEY, SMNVEV (reference sequence). The CDR3 runs to 13 residues. Trimming cost V 5 bases and J 4 bases, with 11 bases left between them. The CDR3 sequence is CASSKRQSTEAFF. The CDR3 bases are TGTGCCAGCAGTAAGCGACAGAGCACTGAAGCTTTCTTT.

The rearrangement joins TRBV6-5 to TRBJ1-2; maybe TRBD1 (5 bases). The CDR3 length is 12 residues. Germline V CDR1 and CDR2: MNHEY, SVGAGI. Trimming removed 5 bases from V and 8 bases from J, with 12 bases in between. This CDR3 is CASSGGGDGYTF. DNA for the CDR3: TGTGCCAGCAGTGGTGGGGGGGACGGCTACACCTTC.

This clone was found once. The genes are TRBV6-6 and TRBJ2-7, with D maybe TRBD1 (6 bases). The germline V gene encodes CDR1 MNHNY and CDR2 SVGAGI (reference sequence). The CDR3 totals 15 residues. Trimming removed 6 bases at V and 4 bases at J, with 19 bases between. The CDR3: CASRSPRGGSYEQYF. In DNA, the CDR3 is TGTGCCAGCAGGTCCCCCCGAGGGGGTTCTTACGAGCAGTACTTC.

In this sample, this clone turned up a few times. The gene calls are TRBV6-4 and TRBJ2-2; 10 positions match TRBD2. The CDR3 extends over 14 amino acids. V lost 2 bases and J lost 6; bases outside the gene matches: 0. The germline V gene has CDR1 MRHNA and CDR2 SNTAGT. CDR3 sequence: CASSDSGGAGELFF. The CDR3 DNA follows: TGTGCCAGCAGTGACAGCGGGGGGGCCGGGGAGCTGTTTTTT.

The rearrangement uses TRBV2 and TRBJ2-3; TRBD2 matches at 8 bases. Germline V gives CDR1 SNHLY, CDR2 FYNNEI. The CDR3 consists of 15 residues. V lost 5 bases and J lost 2; bases outside the gene matches: 6. CDR3 in DNA: TGTGCCAGCAGTCCCTCGGGACTAGACACAGATACGCAGTATTTT. As protein: CASSPSGLDTDTQYF.

V gene TRBV15 combines with J gene TRBJ1-2; D is possibly TRBD1 (5 bases). Trimming cost V 11 bases and J 9 bases, with 19 bases left between them. CDR1 LNHNV and CDR2 YYDKDF come from the germline V gene (reference sequence). The CDR3 loop spans 12 amino acids. CDR3 sequence: CASAPEGRSYTF. Written as DNA, the CDR3 is TGTGCCTCTGCTCCGGAGGGGCGAAGCTACACCTTC.

The CDR3 reads CASKEGRLMNTEAFF. CDR3 nucleotides: TGTGCCAGCAAAGAGGGGAGGCTGATGAACACTGAAGCTTTCTTT. This rearrangement joins TRBV27 to TRBJ1-1, with D tentatively TRBD1 (5 bases). Trimming left V 7 bases short and J 0 bases short, with 15 bases between. CDR3 length equals 15 residues. CDR1 is MNHEY and CDR2 is SMNVEV in the germline V gene (reference sequence).

This clone was recorded once. V usage is TRBV30 and J usage is TRBJ1-2, with no clear D. V lost 0 bases, J lost 3 bases, and 14 bases lay in between. Germline V gene data show CDR1 as GTSNPN and CDR2 as SVGIG (reference sequence). This CDR3 has 15 residues. CDR3 sequence: CAWSVRVNPDYGYTF. As DNA, the CDR3 is TGTGCCTGGAGTGTAAGAGTGAACCCTGACTATGGCTACACCTTC.

V gene TRBV19 combines with J gene TRBJ1-2, with 7 bases aligning to TRBD1. This CDR3 spans 13 amino acids. Germline CDR1 and CDR2: LNHDA and SQIVND (reference sequence). V was pared by 6 bases and J by 6 bases, with 7 bases of the junction left unmatched. CDR3 DNA sequence: TGTGCCAGTAGCGTACAAGGGGGCGATGGCTACACCTTC. It yields the protein CASSVQGGDGYTF. Variable domain in full (rest from reference TRBV19 and TRBJ1-2): DGGITQSPKYLFRKEGQNVTLSCEQNLNHDAMYWYRQDPGQGLRLIYYSQIVNDFQKGDIAEGYSVSREKKESFPLTVTSAQKNPTAFYLCASSVQGGDGYTFGSGTRLTVV.

V usage is TRBV6-5 and J usage is TRBJ1-1; D is perhaps TRBD1 (5 bases). CDR1 MNHEY and CDR2 SVGAGI come from the germline V gene. The CDR3 is made up of 12 amino acids. Trimming removed 6 bases at V and 9 bases at J, with 14 bases between. CDR3 in amino acids: CASSPPGTQAFF. DNA for the CDR3: TGTGCCAGCAGCCCTCCCGGGACTCAAGCTTTCTTT.

J is TRBJ2-3 and V is TRBV18; 8 bases line up with TRBD1. This CDR3 contains 15 residues. The germline gives CDR1 KGHSH, CDR2 LQKENI. Trimming at V came to 3 bases and at J to 0 bases, leaving 2 bases not matched to a gene. CDR3 loop: CASSPRQGSTDTQYF. The CDR3 DNA reads TGTGCCAGCTCACCCCGACAGGGGAGCACAGATACGCAGTATTTT.

The chain is built from TRBV9 and TRBJ2-3; D is perhaps TRBD2 (5 bases). V was cut by 1 base and J by 6 bases, with 9 bases left in between. Germline CDR1 reads SGDLS; CDR2 reads YYNGEE. The CDR3 totals 13 residues. The CDR3 is CASSVRLADTQYF. The DNA for the CDR3 is TGTGCCAGCAGCGTAAGGCTAGCCGATACGCAGTATTTT.

This clone was found a few times. The V call is TRBV30, the J call TRBJ1-4, with unresolved D. Per germline, CDR1 GTSNPN and CDR2 SVGIG (reference sequence). The CDR3 runs 12 residues. With 0 bases removed from V and 8 bases from J, the gap between germline ends came to 7 bases. This CDR3 reads CAWSVVREKLFF. CDR3 in DNA: TGTGCCTGGAGTGTAGTCAGAGAAAAACTGTTTTTT.

The chain carries TRBV10-1 and TRBJ2-7, with 11 bases aligning to TRBD1. The CDR3 spans 15 residues. J gave up 2 bases and V 0 bases, and 0 bases lay outside the gene matches. Germline V lookup: CDR1 WNHNN, CDR2 SYGVQD (reference sequence). CDR3 residues: CASSESDRGPYEQYF. The CDR3 DNA sequence: TGCGCCAGCAGTGAGTCGGACAGGGGGCCCTACGAGCAGTACTTC.

The chain links TRBV5-5 to TRBJ1-1; no firm D call. The length of the CDR3 is 15 residues. V was clipped by 5 bases and J by 3 bases, with 17 bases between them. Looked up from germline, CDR1 is SGHKS and CDR2 is YYEKEE (reference sequence). The CDR3 nucleotides read TGTGCCAGCAGTGGGCAGGCCTTGATGTACACTGAAGCTTTCTTT. Protein: CASSGQALMYTEAFF.

This clone was seen a few times. The gene calls are TRBV5-4 and TRBJ1-2, with 7 bases fitting TRBD1. The V gene's germline CDR1 is SGHNT and CDR2 YYREEE (reference sequence). Trimming took 3 bases from V and 2 from J; bases not matched to a gene: 1. The CDR3 has 13 amino acids. CDR3 region: CASSWGQNYGYTF. The CDR3 DNA reads TGTGCCAGCAGCTGGGGACAGAACTATGGCTACACCTTC.

Here the CDR3 DNA reads TGTGCCAGCAGTGTGACAGGGAAGGGTGAAAAACTGTTTTTT. It specifies CASSVTGKGEKLFF. This sequence joins TRBV28 and TRBJ1-4; 7 bases line up with TRBD1. The V and J ends lost 5 bases and 7 bases, in that order; junction bases with no gene match: 7. This CDR3 comprises 14 residues. In germline, CDR1 is MDHEN, CDR2 SYDVKM.

The chain combines TRBV9 with TRBJ2-3; maybe TRBD2 (6 bases). The length of the CDR3 is 19 residues. Germline V lookup: CDR1 SGDLS, CDR2 YYNGEE. V was cut by 2 bases and J by 2 bases, with 24 bases left in between. The CDR3 nucleotides read TGTGCCAGCAGCGTTGGGGGACTCCGGTTGCGGGATATCACAGATACGCAGTATTTT. Translated: CASSVGGLRLRDITDTQYF. The variable domain in full, completed from reference TRBV9 and TRBJ2-3, reads DSGVTQTPKHLITATGQRVTLRCSPRSGDLSVYWYQQSLDQGLQFLIQYYNGEERAKGNILERFSAQQFPDLHSELNLSSLELGDSALYFCASSVGGLRLRDITDTQYFGPGTRLTVL.

The rearrangement links TRBV5-4 to TRBJ1-2; possibly TRBD1 for D (6 bases). Germline CDR1 reads SGHNT; CDR2 reads YYREEE (reference sequence). The V and J ends lost 6 bases and 0 bases respectively, with 15 bases between them. The CDR3 covers 15 residues. DNA of the CDR3: TGTGCCAGCAACCCGGGGGCGGGAGCTAACTATGGCTACACCTTC. This translates into CASNPGAGANYGYTF.

V is TRBV19 and J is TRBJ2-7; no reliable D call. Germline V gene data show CDR1 as LNHDA and CDR2 as SQIVND (reference sequence). This CDR3 spans 14 amino acids. V dropped 3 bases and J dropped 0 bases, with 9 bases sitting between them. Here the CDR3 reads CASSIGLFSYEQYF. CDR3 coding DNA: TGTGCCAGTAGTATCGGGTTGTTCTCCTACGAGCAGTACTTC.

This clone was picked up a small number of times. The chain uses TRBV19 and TRBJ2-3; 8 nucleotides match TRBD2. CDR1 and CDR2 (germline): LNHDA, SQIVND (reference sequence). The trim removed 5 bases at V and 5 bases at J, leaving 12 bases unmatched. The CDR3 contains 16 residues. The CDR3: CASSDLAGGGRDTQYF. For the CDR3, the DNA is TGTGCCAGTAGTGATCTTGCGGGGGGAGGTAGAGATACGCAGTATTTT.

This clone was recorded a few times. The rearrangement uses TRBV27 and TRBJ2-6; D unclear. CDR3 length equals 17 residues. Per germline, CDR1 MNHEY and CDR2 SMNVEV (reference sequence). The V end was cut by 1 base, the J end by 0 bases, with 10 bases between. CDR3 sequence (DNA): TGTGCCAGCAGTTTATTTGCCGCTACCTCTGGGGCCAACGTCCTGACTTTC. Translation gives CASSLFAATSGANVLTF.

This clone was observed a handful of times. The V and J genes are TRBV6-1 and TRBJ1-1, with 9 bases fitting TRBD1. This CDR3 comprises 16 residues. V shed 3 bases, J shed 7 bases, and the junction held 12 bases outside the gene matches. CDR1 is MNHNS and CDR2 is SASEGT in the germline V gene. CDR3 loop: CASSDWGQGGFIEAFF. As DNA, the CDR3 is TGTGCCAGCAGTGATTGGGGACAGGGAGGGTTCATTGAAGCTTTCTTT.

The chain joins TRBV18 to TRBJ2-1; D might be TRBD1 (5 bases). This CDR3 is 16 amino acids long. V lost 2 bases and J 6 bases, leaving 17 bases between the germline ends. Germline V lookup: CDR1 KGHSH, CDR2 LQKENI. CDR3 bases: TGTGCCAGCTCACCAATCTTTCCAGACAGTCTCAATGAGCAGTTCTTC. It is translated as CASSPIFPDSLNEQFF.

The table lists this clone with a few counts. The chain links TRBV11-3 to TRBJ2-6; TRBD1 might be the D (6 bases). This CDR3 is built from 16 residues. CDR1 is SGHNT and CDR2 is YENEEA in the germline V gene. The V gene lost 3 bases and the J gene lost 0 bases, with 9 bases spanning the gap. CDR3: CASSFAGVSGANVLTF. For the CDR3, the DNA is TGTGCCAGCAGCTTCGCAGGGGTCTCTGGGGCCAACGTCCTGACTTTC.

The V and J genes are TRBV6-1 and TRBJ2-3; 7 nucleotides agree with TRBD1. This CDR3 spans 16 amino acids. Germline V gives CDR1 MNHNS, CDR2 SASEGT. V lost 0 bases and J lost 2; bases outside the gene matches: 5. The CDR3 reads CASSEAIQGFTDTQYF. Here the CDR3 DNA reads TGTGCCAGCAGTGAAGCGATACAGGGGTTCACAGATACGCAGTATTTT.

The chain couples TRBV27 to TRBJ2-1; no reliable D call. The CDR3 is 14 residues long. Germline assignment: CDR1 MNHEY and CDR2 SMNVEV (reference sequence). V was pared by 4 bases and J by 0 bases, with 7 bases between. The CDR3 DNA reads as TGTGCCAGCAGTTCTCCGAGCTCCTACAATGAGCAGTTCTTC. Residues: CASSSPSSYNEQFF.

This clone appeared a single time. The gene calls are TRBV6-5 and TRBJ1-1, with D unclear. V was trimmed by 5 bases and J by 0 bases, leaving 10 bases between them. CDR3 size: 14 residues. Germline assignment: CDR1 MNHEY and CDR2 SVGAGI. The CDR3 is CASSRTLLNTEAFF. The CDR3 DNA is TGTGCCAGCAGTCGTACCCTATTGAACACTGAAGCTTTCTTT.